Presented here are 26 T cell receptor beta chains from one specimen sequenced in a study of cytomegalovirus exposure and HLA in healthy donors. PCR employed 60 Vbeta and 13 Jbeta primers. This table comes from immunoSEQ multiplex PCR, and its TCRdb copy is limited to in-frame clones, with some not included. The table lists approximately 190,000 clones. Sequencing used PBMCs. The receptors shown here come from a man aged 25-40 years in good health and CMV-seronegative.

CDR3 nucleotides: TGTGCCAGCTCACCAGGGCAGAGCTCCTACAATGAGCAGTTCTTC. It is translated as CASSPGQSSYNEQFF. This chain links TRBV18 with TRBJ2-1; D unclear. CDR1 is KGHSH and CDR2 is LQKENI in the germline V gene. The V end lost 2 bases, the J end lost 0 bases, and 8 bases lay between the germline ends. The CDR3 totals 15 residues.

The chain employs TRBV2 and TRBJ1-5, with a weak D call TRBD1 (5 bases). Germline CDR1 is SNHLY and CDR2 is FYNNEI. CDR3 length: 17 residues. V shed 2 bases and J shed 0 bases, with 14 bases lying between them. CDR3 sequence (DNA): TGTGCCAGCAGTGAATTATTACAGGCGTATAGCAATCAGCCCCAGCATTTT. Its protein product is CASSELLQAYSNQPQHF.

The chain links TRBV14 to TRBJ2-2; D not resolved. Germline V gene lookup returns CDR1 SGHDN and CDR2 FVKESK. V lost 0 bases and J 8 bases, leaving 7 bases between the germline ends. The CDR3 consists of 13 residues. The CDR3 protein is CASSQDLGGELFF. In DNA, the CDR3 is TGTGCCAGCAGCCAAGACCTCGGGGGGGAGCTGTTTTTT. Combining the CDR3 with reference TRBV14 and TRBJ2-2 gives the whole variable domain EAGVTQFPSHSVIEKGQTVTLRCDPISGHDNLYWYRRVMGKEIKFLLHFVKESKQDESGMPNNRFLAERTGGTYSTLKVQPAELEDSGVYFCASSQDLGGELFFGEGSRLTVL.

J is TRBJ1-6 and V is TRBV10-3; tentative D call: TRBD1 (6 bases). The germline V gene has CDR1 ENHRY and CDR2 SYGVKD. V was clipped by 0 bases and J by 7 bases, with 13 bases between them. This CDR3 is 16 amino acids long. The CDR3 DNA follows: TGTGCCATCAGTGAGTCGATTTCAGGGGTGAATTCACCCCTCCACTTT. It specifies CAISESISGVNSPLHF.

The rearrangement joins TRBV25-1 to TRBJ1-2; 7 positions agree with TRBD1. The CDR3 runs 16 residues. Germline V gene data show CDR1 as MGHDK and CDR2 as SYGVNS. Trimming took 3 bases from V and 4 from J; bases not matched to a gene: 11. CDR3 residues: CASSDTLGTATYGYTF. CDR3 in DNA: TGTGCCAGCAGTGATACACTCGGGACAGCGACCTATGGCTACACCTTC.

This chain joins TRBV19 and TRBJ2-7, with D perhaps matching TRBD2 (6 bases). V was shortened by 1 base and J by 6 bases, with 13 bases between the two germline ends. CDR1 is LNHDA, CDR2 SQIVND, per germline (reference sequence). CDR3 length: 14 amino acids. The CDR3 loop reads CASSIAVGRREQYF. The CDR3 bases are TGTGCCAGTAGTATAGCGGTGGGGAGGCGCGAGCAGTACTTC.

V is TRBV11-3 and J is TRBJ2-5; tentatively, D is TRBD2 (7 bases). Trimming shortened V by 3 bases and J by 5 bases, and 16 bases separated the two germline ends. Per the germline V gene, CDR1 is SGHNT and CDR2 is YENEEA. This CDR3 is built from 15 residues. CDR3 nucleotides: TGTGCCAGCAGCTTGGAAGGGGGGGCTGAGGAGACCCAGTACTTC. As protein: CASSLEGGAEETQYF.

The genes are TRBV7-9 and TRBJ2-3; D ambiguous. CDR1 is SEHNR and CDR2 is FQNEAQ in the germline V gene (reference sequence). V lost 8 bases, J lost 4 bases, and 13 bases lay in between. This CDR3 has 13 residues. CDR3 residues: CASPPGSADTQYF. The CDR3 DNA reads TGTGCCAGCCCCCCCGGTTCCGCAGATACGCAGTATTTT.

The chain has TRBV11-3 and TRBJ2-7, with a weak D call TRBD1 (5 bases). The germline V gene encodes CDR1 SGHNT and CDR2 YENEEA. V lost 2 bases and J 3 bases, leaving 11 bases between the germline ends. This CDR3 spans 14 amino acids. The CDR3 sequence is CASSLPPRGYEQYF. The CDR3 DNA follows: TGTGCCAGCAGCTTACCCCCAAGGGGCTACGAGCAGTACTTC.

The chain links TRBV18 to TRBJ2-7, with D uncertain. Germline V lookup: CDR1 KGHSH, CDR2 LQKENI. V lost 5 bases to trimming and J lost 4 bases, with 6 bases between them. The CDR3 length is 11 residues. The CDR3 DNA reads TGTGCCAGCTCATCCGGGTACGAGCAGTACTTC. Amino acid sequence: CASSSGYEQYF.

The rearrangement joins TRBV4-1 to TRBJ2-7, with 7 bases identical to TRBD1. This CDR3 is built from 17 residues. Germline CDR1 MGHRA, CDR2 YSYEKL. V was clipped by 2 bases and J by 1 base; unmatched bases: 11. Here the CDR3 reads CASSQLGGVTQSYEQYF. CDR3 DNA: TGCGCCAGCAGCCAACTAGGGGGCGTAACCCAATCCTACGAGCAGTACTTC.

V and J are TRBV25-1 and TRBJ2-5, with TRBD1 identical over 7 bases. This CDR3 is built from 16 residues. Germline-derived CDR1 and CDR2 are MGHDK and SYGVNS. J gave up 11 bases and V 3 bases, and 18 bases lay outside the gene matches. In DNA form, the CDR3 reads TGTGCCAGCAGTGACGACAGGGAAACCCGACTTGGAGAGCAGTACTTC. As protein: CASSDDRETRLGEQYF.

The chain is built from TRBV2 and TRBJ2-1, with D hard to call. The V gene's germline CDR1 is SNHLY and CDR2 FYNNEI. The CDR3 is 14 amino acids. V gave up 7 bases and J gave up 4 bases, with 14 bases separating them. The CDR3 is CASTPSLGYNEQFF. CDR3 coding DNA: TGTGCCAGCACCCCTTCCCTCGGGTACAATGAGCAGTTCTTC.

This chain uses TRBV7-3 with TRBJ1-1; D may be TRBD1 (6 bases). V was clipped by 5 bases and J by 4 bases, with 17 bases between them. From germline, CDR1 is SGHTA and CDR2 FQGTGA. This CDR3 contains 15 residues. The CDR3 DNA reads TGTGCCAGCAGCCCGCGGACAGCCTCGAGCACTGAAGCTTTCTTT. It is translated as CASSPRTASSTEAFF.

This chain connects TRBV7-3 to TRBJ1-4; 10 bases map to TRBD1. Germline trimming cut 5 bases from V and 7 bases from J; bases unmatched to any gene: 7. Looked up from germline, CDR1 is SGHTA and CDR2 is FQGTGA. The CDR3 sequence is 15 residues long. Here the CDR3 reads CASSPGQGRFEKLFF. The CDR3 coding sequence is TGTGCCAGCAGCCCGGGACAGGGGAGGTTTGAAAAACTGTTTTTT.

The chain recombines TRBV25-1 with TRBJ1-3; D perhaps matches TRBD1 (6 bases). From germline, CDR1 is MGHDK and CDR2 SYGVNS. CDR3 length: 15 residues. V lost 3 bases, J lost 7 bases, and 16 bases lay in between. The CDR3 protein is CASSDREQGRNTIYF. The CDR3 nucleotides read TGTGCCAGCAGTGATCGCGAACAGGGCCGGAACACCATATATTTT.

J is TRBJ1-5 and V is TRBV28; the match to TRBD1 covers 10 bases. Per the germline V gene, CDR1 is MDHEN and CDR2 is SYDVKM. The junction had 4 bases not matched to a gene; V was cut back by 5 bases and J by 9 bases. This CDR3 is 13 amino acids long. CDR3 sequence reads: CASSTDRGRPQHF. Here the CDR3 DNA reads TGTGCCAGCAGTACAGACAGGGGGCGGCCCCAGCATTTT.

J is TRBJ1-3 and V is TRBV9; 7 bases line up with TRBD1. The CDR3 covers 21 residues. The V and J ends lost 4 bases and 0 bases, in that order; junction bases with no gene match: 22. Germline CDR1 and CDR2: SGDLS and YYNGEE. In DNA, the CDR3 is TGTGCCAGCAGCCCCTCCTTAGGCGGGAGGGGGCGAGGGCTCTCTGGAAACACCATATATTTT. Translated, it gives CASSPSLGGRGRGLSGNTIYF.

The chain carries TRBV18 and TRBJ2-5; 9 bases are a match to TRBD1. This CDR3 has 16 residues. Germline lookup yields CDR1 KGHSH and CDR2 LQKENI. With 3 bases clipped from V and 2 bases from J, the junction kept 7 bases outside the gene matches. CDR3 amino acids: CASSPGQGRGQETQYF. CDR3 nucleotide sequence: TGTGCCAGCTCACCGGGACAGGGCAGGGGTCAAGAGACCCAGTACTTC.

V is TRBV28 and J is TRBJ1-5; D possibly corresponds to TRBD1 (6 bases). This CDR3 region has 14 residues. The V end was cut by 6 bases, the J end by 3 bases, with 12 bases between. CDR1 is MDHEN, CDR2 SYDVKM, per germline. The CDR3 region has the DNA TGTGCCAGCAGCTCCGGGACAAACAATCAGCCCCAGCATTTT. Translating gives CASSSGTNNQPQHF. The complete variable domain, with remaining parts taken from reference TRBV28 and TRBJ1-5, reads DVKVTQSSRYLVKRTGEKVFLECVQDMDHENMFWYRQDPGLGLRLIYFSYDVKMKEKGDIPEGYSVSREKKERFSLILESASTNQTSMYLCASSSGTNNQPQHFGDGTRLSIL.

The gene calls are TRBV7-2 and TRBJ2-2; D not certain. The length of the CDR3 is 14 residues. Trimming removed 5 bases at V and 7 bases at J, with 14 bases between. Germline-derived CDR1 and CDR2 are SGHTA and FQGNSA. Written as DNA, the CDR3 is TGTGCCAGCAGCCGCCGGAGCGCGCACGGGGAGCTGTTTTTT. It specifies CASSRRSAHGELFF.

This chain connects TRBV19 to TRBJ1-2, with 8 bases aligning to TRBD1. Germline V gene data show CDR1 as LNHDA and CDR2 as SQIVND (reference sequence). This CDR3 is built from 15 residues. With V trimmed by 7 bases and J by 0 bases, 7 bases remained unmatched. The CDR3 is CASTHGQGSNYGYTF. The CDR3 bases are TGTGCCAGTACCCACGGACAGGGTTCTAACTATGGCTACACCTTC.

V gene TRBV5-1 combines with J gene TRBJ2-7, with a tentative D call TRBD2 (6 bases). The CDR3 covers 14 residues. Germline V CDR1 and CDR2: SGHRS, YFSETQ. V was shortened by 4 bases and J by 3 bases, with 14 bases between the two germline ends. The CDR3 loop is CASSLTFSGYEQYF. CDR3 DNA: TGCGCCAGCAGCCTGACATTTAGCGGCTACGAGCAGTACTTC.

This chain connects TRBV18 to TRBJ1-1, with 8 bases matching TRBD1. The germline CDR1 and CDR2 sequences are KGHSH and LQKENI. Trimming cost V 8 bases and J 0 bases; bases outside gene matches: 5. CDR3 length equals 14 residues. Here the CDR3 reads CASHGTGMNTEAFF. In nucleotides, the CDR3 is TGTGCCAGCCATGGGACAGGTATGAACACTGAAGCTTTCTTT.

The V call is TRBV28, the J call TRBJ2-5; 15 bases match TRBD2. J was trimmed by 3 bases and V by 3 bases; bases with no gene match: 5. Germline assignment: CDR1 MDHEN and CDR2 SYDVKM. There are 17 residues in the CDR3. The CDR3 nucleotides are TGTGCCAGCAGTTTTTCCGGGACTAGCGGGAGGAAAGAGACCCAGTACTTC. Protein product: CASSFSGTSGRKETQYF.

The CDR3 is CASSLYSQGGNEQYF. The CDR3 region has the DNA TGTGCCAGCAGTTTATACAGTCAGGGTGGCAACGAGCAGTACTTC. The chain employs TRBV28 and TRBJ2-7; weak D call: TRBD1 (5 bases). Trimming cost V 1 base and J 5 bases, with 15 bases left between them. From germline, CDR1 is MDHEN and CDR2 SYDVKM. The CDR3 runs 15 residues.